A single sample gave rise to the 31 T cell receptor beta chains below, sequenced in a study of glioma-infiltrating T cells after dendritic cell vaccination (dated by TCRdb to the mid-2010s). Preparation of the library involved the immunoSEQ multiplex PCR assay. In TCRdb, the immuneACCESS table is reduced to in-frame sequences with V and J assigned. These tables do not hold every clone; where another copy was compared, an unresolved V gene accounts for under half, and the others remain unexplained. The sample profile shows just over 95,000 clones; 79% of them were found once. The ten largest account for about 6.5% of the sample. Sample: blood, taken before dendritic cell vaccination. Every receptor here comes from a human donor with glioblastoma.

The V call is TRBV4-1, the J call TRBJ2-3; no definite D call. The CDR3 has 14 amino acids. Trimming cost V 1 base and J 0 bases, with 5 bases left between them. The germline V gene encodes CDR1 MGHRA and CDR2 YSYEKL. The CDR3 nucleotides read TGCGCCAGCAGCCAAGCACAGAGCACAGATACGCAGTATTTT. It is translated as CASSQAQSTDTQYF.

This clone turned up a few times. This chain uses TRBV19 with TRBJ2-3; D gene uncertain. Trimming took off 5 bases at V and 1 base at J, with 7 bases between the two ends. Germline assignment: CDR1 LNHDA and CDR2 SQIVND (reference sequence). The CDR3 spans 13 residues. DNA for the CDR3: TGTGCCAGTAGTTCAATTGGCACAGATACGCAGTATTTT. Protein product: CASSSIGTDTQYF.

The gene calls are TRBV7-6 and TRBJ2-3; TRBD1 is a possible D gene (5 bases). CDR3 length: 13 amino acids. V lost 5 bases, J lost 1 base, and 7 bases lay in between. Germline V gene data show CDR1 as SGHVS and CDR2 as FNYEAQ. The CDR3 bases are TGTGCCAGCAGCCTACAGGGCACAGATACGCAGTATTTT. Its protein is CASSLQGTDTQYF.

J is TRBJ2-7 and V is TRBV10-3; 9 bases fit TRBD1. The CDR3 extends over 16 amino acids. The V segment lost 0 bases and the J segment 1 base; nucleotides outside the gene matches: 4. CDR1 is ENHRY and CDR2 is SYGVKD in the germline V gene. This CDR3 is CAISESRGQGSYEQYF. DNA of the CDR3: TGTGCCATCAGTGAGTCACGGGGACAGGGTTCCTACGAGCAGTACTTC.

The chain couples TRBV19 to TRBJ1-1; D unclear. Germline assignment: CDR1 LNHDA and CDR2 SQIVND (reference sequence). There are 14 residues in the CDR3. The V gene lost 6 bases and the J gene lost 6 bases, with 17 bases spanning the gap. The CDR3 sequence is CASRVPNAPAEAFF. CDR3 coding DNA: TGTGCCAGTAGGGTTCCGAACGCCCCGGCTGAAGCTTTCTTT.

The chain combines TRBV27 with TRBJ2-2, with 8 bases fitting TRBD1. The CDR3 totals 17 residues. Per germline, CDR1 MNHEY and CDR2 SMNVEV (reference sequence). Germline trimming cut 2 bases from V and 3 bases from J; bases unmatched to any gene: 8. CDR3 sequence reads: CASSLRGTGTYTGELFF. In nucleotides, the CDR3 is TGTGCCAGCAGTTTACGGGGGACAGGAACTTACACCGGGGAGCTGTTTTTT.

V gene TRBV12-5 combines with J gene TRBJ2-1, with TRBD2 identical over 7 bases. After removal of 7 bases from V and 5 bases from J, the junction contained 5 bases not matched to a gene. The V gene's germline CDR1 is LGHNT and CDR2 FRNRAP. CDR3 length: 13 residues. The CDR3 DNA follows: TGTGCTAGTGTTCTTGGGGGGGACAATGAGCAGTTCTTC. This codes for CASVLGGDNEQFF.

The chain is built from TRBV10-3 and TRBJ2-7; TRBD1 agrees at 8 bases. The CDR3 consists of 14 residues. Germline V CDR1 and CDR2: ENHRY, SYGVKD. V lost 3 bases, J lost 2 bases, and 3 bases stayed unmatched. CDR3 region: CAISDQGAAYEQYF. DNA for the CDR3: TGTGCCATCAGTGATCAGGGGGCCGCCTACGAGCAGTACTTC.

The chain has TRBV20-1 and TRBJ1-2; D unresolved. CDR1 is DFQATT, CDR2 SNEGSKA, per germline (reference sequence). The CDR3 length is 11 residues. V gave up 5 bases and J gave up 4 bases, with 8 bases separating them. In DNA form, the CDR3 reads TGCAGTGCTTTCCAGGTCTATGGCTACACCTTC. Encoded protein: CSAFQVYGYTF.

The chain uses TRBV18 and TRBJ1-3; 9 bases match TRBD1. Losses at the gene ends were 5 bases for V and 3 bases for J; bases not matched to a gene: 8. The CDR3 length is 16 residues. The germline V gene has CDR1 KGHSH and CDR2 LQKENI. The CDR3 region has the DNA TGTGCCAGCTCATCCACCGGGACAGGGCTTGGAAACACCATATATTTT. Residues: CASSSTGTGLGNTIYF.

CDR3 residues: CASSYDSRTYNEQFF. The CDR3 coding sequence is TGTGCCAGCAGTTACGACTCGCGAACCTACAATGAGCAGTTCTTC. J is TRBJ2-1 and V is TRBV6-5; D ambiguous. Per the germline V gene, CDR1 is MNHEY and CDR2 is SVGAGI. This CDR3 contains 15 residues. Trimming cost V 2 bases and J 2 bases, with 10 bases left between them.

The V call is TRBV7-2, the J call TRBJ2-6, with unresolved D. Germline V gene sequence: CDR1 SGHTA, CDR2 FQGNSA. V was trimmed by 1 base and J by 0 bases, leaving 10 bases between them. The length of the CDR3 is 17 residues. CDR3 DNA sequence: TGTGCCAGCAGCTTAGACGCCTACGTCTCTGGGGCCAACGTCCTGACTTTC. Amino acids: CASSLDAYVSGANVLTF.

With regard to this clone: Other DNA sequences from this sample encode an identical CDR3 as well. The chain carries TRBV7-9 and TRBJ1-1, with D maybe TRBD1 (5 bases). The CDR3 length is 13 residues. Germline values: CDR1 SEHNR, CDR2 FQNEAQ (reference sequence). The V end lost 2 bases, the J end lost 1 base, and 5 bases lay between the germline ends. CDR3 sequence: CASSLQGNTEAFF. The DNA of the CDR3 is TGTGCCAGCAGCTTACAGGGGAACACTGAAGCTTTCTTT.

In this sample, this clone turned up once. The chain couples TRBV5-1 to TRBJ1-4; unclear D gene. Germline lookup yields CDR1 SGHRS and CDR2 YFSETQ. This CDR3 comprises 15 residues. V lost 2 bases and J 10 bases, leaving 18 bases between the germline ends. The CDR3 reads CASSFGEAADGKLFF. DNA for the CDR3: TGCGCCAGCAGCTTCGGCGAGGCCGCCGACGGAAAACTGTTTTTT.

The V gene is TRBV5-1, the J gene TRBJ1-2; D gene uncertain. The ends were cut back, 1 base at V and 5 bases at J, with 3 bases in the middle. Germline V gene lookup returns CDR1 SGHRS and CDR2 YFSETQ. The CDR3 is 11 amino acids. CDR3 in amino acids: CASSLTYGYTF. In DNA, the CDR3 is TGCGCCAGCAGCTTGACATATGGCTACACCTTC.

This chain joins TRBV7-9 and TRBJ1-1; D is ambiguous. Germline V lookup: CDR1 SEHNR, CDR2 FQNEAQ (reference sequence). With 1 base removed from V and 9 bases from J, the gap between germline ends came to 15 bases. The CDR3 has 14 residues. The CDR3 region is CASSLDPSIPQAFF. CDR3 coding DNA: TGTGCCAGCAGCTTAGATCCATCCATCCCCCAAGCTTTCTTT. Filled out from reference TRBV7-9 and TRBJ1-1, the complete variable domain reads DTGVSQNPRHKITKRGQNVTFRCDPISEHNRLYWYRQTLGQGPEFLTYFQNEAQLEKSRLLSDRFSAERPKGSFSTLEIQRTEQGDSAMYLCASSLDPSIPQAFFGQGTRLTVV.

The CDR3 spells CASSRALFVGEQFF. CDR3 DNA: TGTGCCAGTAGTAGGGCTCTATTTGTGGGTGAGCAGTTCTTC. The rearrangement uses TRBV19 and TRBJ2-1; D remains unclear. Trimming took 4 bases from V and 9 from J, leaving 16 bases between them. CDR3 length: 14 residues. In germline, CDR1 is LNHDA, CDR2 SQIVND (reference sequence).

This clone was detected only once. The genes are TRBV19 and TRBJ1-1, with 8 positions matching TRBD1. The CDR3 runs 16 residues. Germline values: CDR1 LNHDA, CDR2 SQIVND (reference sequence). V shed 5 bases and J 1 base; nucleotides not matched to a gene: 9. CDR3 protein: CASSLPRQGRNTEAFF. The CDR3, as DNA: TGTGCCAGTAGTCTCCCCAGACAGGGGAGGAACACTGAAGCTTTCTTT. The full variable domain, with the rest looked up from reference TRBV19 and TRBJ1-1, is DGGITQSPKYLFRKEGQNVTLSCEQNLNHDAMYWYRQDPGQGLRLIYYSQIVNDFQKGDIAEGYSVSREKKESFPLTVTSAQKNPTAFYLCASSLPRQGRNTEAFFGQGTRLTVV.

The rearrangement links TRBV30 to TRBJ1-1; 9 bases are shared with TRBD1. Germline V gives CDR1 GTSNPN, CDR2 SVGIG (reference sequence). V lost 5 bases to trimming and J lost 4 bases; unmatched junction nucleotides: 2. The CDR3 spans 12 residues. CDR3 loop: CAWDRGFTEAFF. The CDR3, as DNA: TGTGCCTGGGACAGGGGGTTCACTGAAGCTTTCTTT.

In this sample, this clone turned up a few times. The J gene is TRBJ2-7, the V gene TRBV2; TRBD1 is a possible D gene (5 bases). Germline loops: CDR1 SNHLY, CDR2 FYNNEI. V lost 11 bases and J lost 9, with 20 bases in between. The CDR3 totals 12 residues. The CDR3 spells CAGQGRSDRQYF. In DNA form, the CDR3 reads TGTGCCGGCCAGGGTAGGAGCGATCGGCAGTACTTC.

CDR3 loop: CASSEFRTFGYTF. The CDR3 DNA sequence: TGCGCCAGCAGTGAATTTAGGACATTTGGCTACACCTTC. The chain joins TRBV10-1 to TRBJ1-2; a possible D gene is TRBD1 (5 bases). Germline values: CDR1 WNHNN, CDR2 SYGVQD (reference sequence). The CDR3 contains 13 residues. The V gene lost 3 bases and the J gene lost 7 bases, with 12 bases spanning the gap.

The V call is TRBV2, the J call TRBJ1-5; D uncertain. There are 16 residues in the CDR3. Trimming stripped 8 bases from V and 0 bases from J, with 17 bases between. The germline gives CDR1 SNHLY, CDR2 FYNNEI. The CDR3 reads CASVRDRTNSNQPQHF. CDR3 bases: TGTGCCAGCGTCCGGGATCGGACTAATAGCAATCAGCCCCAGCATTTT.

The V and J genes are TRBV6-5 and TRBJ2-7; D might be TRBD1 (6 bases). Germline V lookup: CDR1 MNHEY, CDR2 SVGAGI. This CDR3 has 16 amino acids. Deletions cut 0 bases from V and 3 bases from J, with 15 bases between. This chain's CDR3 is CASSYSYRQASYEQYF. CDR3 sequence (DNA): TGTGCCAGCAGTTACTCATATCGACAGGCGAGCTACGAGCAGTACTTC.

J is TRBJ1-2 and V is TRBV27; 8 bases map to TRBD1. After removal of 8 bases from V and 6 bases from J, the junction contained 11 bases not matched to a gene. The CDR3 totals 14 residues. CDR1 MNHEY and CDR2 SMNVEV come from the germline V gene (reference sequence). The CDR3 nucleotides are TGTGCCAGCGGAATACAACAGGGGGGACATGGCTACACCTTC. Its protein is CASGIQQGGHGYTF.

The chain combines TRBV6-1 with TRBJ1-2; TRBD1 is a possible D gene (5 bases). V was cut by 5 bases and J by 7 bases, with 17 bases left in between. Per the germline V gene, CDR1 is MNHNS and CDR2 is SASEGT. The CDR3 extends over 14 amino acids. Here the CDR3 reads CASSPKGISGGYTF. The CDR3 DNA follows: TGTGCCAGCAGTCCCAAGGGGATTTCGGGTGGCTACACCTTC.

V is TRBV28 and J is TRBJ1-2, with D hard to call. Germline lookup yields CDR1 MDHEN and CDR2 SYDVKM. The CDR3 loop spans 15 amino acids. V lost 3 bases, J lost 1 base, and 12 bases lay in between. This CDR3 reads CASSLYLPLNYGYTF. The CDR3 DNA follows: TGTGCCAGCAGTTTGTACTTGCCTCTTAACTATGGCTACACCTTC.

Regarding this clone: The sample holds other DNA sequences that translate to the same CDR3. The V and J genes are TRBV18 and TRBJ1-5; D gene unclear. The germline V gene encodes CDR1 KGHSH and CDR2 LQKENI. V dropped 4 bases and J dropped 1 base, with 5 bases sitting between them. CDR3 length: 13 amino acids. CDR3: CASSLGSNQPQHF. CDR3 in DNA: TGTGCCAGCTCACTCGGGAGCAATCAGCCCCAGCATTTT. Full variable domain (missing parts from reference TRBV18 and TRBJ1-5): NAGVMQNPRHLVRRRGQEARLRCSPMKGHSHVYWYRQLPEEGLKFMVYLQKENIIDESGMPKERFSAEFPKEGPSILRIQQVVRGDSAAYFCASSLGSNQPQHFGDGTRLSIL.

This chain joins TRBV10-2 and TRBJ2-7; the match to TRBD2 covers 7 bases. Germline V gives CDR1 WSHSY, CDR2 SAAADI. The CDR3 totals 16 residues. V lost 0 bases and J lost 7; bases outside the gene matches: 12. The CDR3 DNA reads TGCGCCAGCAGTGAGTCGACTTCGTCTCGGCGGGAGGAGCAGTACTTC. It specifies CASSESTSSRREEQYF.

This clone was seen just once. The chain joins TRBV30 to TRBJ1-2; D gene unclear. CDR1 is GTSNPN and CDR2 is SVGIG in the germline V gene (reference sequence). The V and J ends lost 4 bases and 4 bases respectively, with 13 bases between them. This CDR3 region has 13 residues. The CDR3 sequence: CAWNLGLVYGYTF. The DNA for the CDR3 is TGTGCCTGGAACCTCGGACTTGTCTATGGCTACACCTTC.

The chain has TRBV28 and TRBJ1-6, with 11 positions matching TRBD1. The V gene end was trimmed by 8 bases and the J gene end by 7 bases; junction bases not matched to a gene: 16. The CDR3 spans 18 residues. Germline CDR1 is MDHEN and CDR2 is SYDVKM. CDR3 bases: TGTGCCAGCGGCTCGGACAGGGGGCTGTCGTCGATCAATTCACCCCTCCACTTT. Amino acids: CASGSDRGLSSINSPLHF.

This chain uses TRBV4-1 with TRBJ2-7; D ambiguous. Germline CDR1 reads MGHRA; CDR2 reads YSYEKL. This CDR3 is built from 15 residues. V lost 1 base, J lost 3 bases, and 13 bases lay in between. The CDR3 loop is CASSQGPWAHYEQYF. CDR3 in DNA: TGCGCCAGCAGCCAAGGCCCTTGGGCTCACTACGAGCAGTACTTC.